Included here is one TCR beta chain sequence, with context. Trimming stripped 5 bases from V and 1 base from J, with 9 bases between. Germline V CDR1 and CDR2: SGHTA, FQGNSA. The CDR3 consists of 13 residues. The study ran its PCR with 60 Vbeta and 13 Jbeta primers. The data were produced by immunoSEQ multiplex PCR, yet TCRdb's version contains in-frame clones alone and is incomplete. The table has 100,000 or so clones, about 69% seen once; the top ten hold 1.3%. The data were taken from a study of cytomegalovirus exposure and HLA in healthy donors. The source of this sequence is a man between 35 and 55 years old in good health and CMV-seronegative. Sequences were obtained from PBMCs. The rearrangement joins TRBV7-2 to TRBJ2-7; no clear D. CDR3 loop: CASSDTPSYEQYF. The CDR3 DNA is TGTGCCAGCAGCGACACACCATCCTACGAGCAGTACTTC. The variable domain in full, completed from reference TRBV7-2 and TRBJ2-7, reads GAGVSQSPSNKVTEKGKDVELRCDPISGHTALYWYRQSLGQGLEFLIYFQGNSAPDKSGLPSDRFSAERTGGSVSTLTIQRTQQEDSAVYLCASSDTPSYEQYFGPGTRLTVT.